This T cell receptor (beta chain) was retrieved from a study of blood T cell repertoires in COVID-19. Using immunoSEQ multiplex PCR, the repertoire was profiled, and TCRdb retains in-frame clones only, with some absent. This table holds roughly 220,000 clones, approximately 82% found once. Sequencing used peripheral blood. The source of this sequence is a woman aged 40 to 50 who had recovered from COVID-19.

The CDR3 region is CASSEQGATGELFF. CDR3 DNA sequence: TGTGCCAGCAGTGAACAGGGGGCGACCGGGGAGCTGTTTTTT. V usage is TRBV2 and J usage is TRBJ2-2; 8 bases agree with TRBD1. Germline CDR1 is SNHLY and CDR2 is FYNNEI. This CDR3 has 14 amino acids. V was pared by 2 bases and J by 5 bases, with 1 base of the junction left unmatched.